This TCR beta chain derives from a study of response to subunit inactivated influenza vaccine. TCRdb re-called the RT-PCR reads with MiXCR, one entry per CDR3 protein. The sample has roughly 760,000 distinct CDR3 sequences, roughly 20% seen once; the top ten hold roughly 10%. This clonotype was seen only a few times. The TCR was taken from a man aged 45 to 65 who received an inactivated influenza vaccine. Sample: PBMCs from blood, taken 5 to 6 days after vaccination.

Written as DNA, the CDR3 is TGTGCCAGCCCGAAGGACAATGAGCAGTTCTTC. Amino acid sequence: CASPKDNEQFF. This chain connects TRBV6-2 or TRBV6-3 to TRBJ2-1; D uncertain. Germline V lookup: CDR1 MNHEY, CDR2 SVGEGT. Trimming cost V 8 bases and J 5 bases, with 7 bases left between them. This CDR3 has 11 residues.